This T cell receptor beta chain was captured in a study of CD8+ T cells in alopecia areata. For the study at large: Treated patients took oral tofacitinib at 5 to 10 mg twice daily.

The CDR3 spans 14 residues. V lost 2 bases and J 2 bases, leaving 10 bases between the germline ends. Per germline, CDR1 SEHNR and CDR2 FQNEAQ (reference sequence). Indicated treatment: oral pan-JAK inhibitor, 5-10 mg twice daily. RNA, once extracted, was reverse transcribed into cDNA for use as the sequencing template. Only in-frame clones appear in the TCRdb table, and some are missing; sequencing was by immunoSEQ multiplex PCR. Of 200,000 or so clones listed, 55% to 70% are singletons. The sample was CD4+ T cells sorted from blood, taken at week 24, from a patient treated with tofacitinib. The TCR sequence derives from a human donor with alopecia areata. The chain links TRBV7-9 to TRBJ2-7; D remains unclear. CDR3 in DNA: TGTGCCAGCAGCTTATCCGGTGGCACCTACGAGCAGTACTTC. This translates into CASSLSGGTYEQYF.